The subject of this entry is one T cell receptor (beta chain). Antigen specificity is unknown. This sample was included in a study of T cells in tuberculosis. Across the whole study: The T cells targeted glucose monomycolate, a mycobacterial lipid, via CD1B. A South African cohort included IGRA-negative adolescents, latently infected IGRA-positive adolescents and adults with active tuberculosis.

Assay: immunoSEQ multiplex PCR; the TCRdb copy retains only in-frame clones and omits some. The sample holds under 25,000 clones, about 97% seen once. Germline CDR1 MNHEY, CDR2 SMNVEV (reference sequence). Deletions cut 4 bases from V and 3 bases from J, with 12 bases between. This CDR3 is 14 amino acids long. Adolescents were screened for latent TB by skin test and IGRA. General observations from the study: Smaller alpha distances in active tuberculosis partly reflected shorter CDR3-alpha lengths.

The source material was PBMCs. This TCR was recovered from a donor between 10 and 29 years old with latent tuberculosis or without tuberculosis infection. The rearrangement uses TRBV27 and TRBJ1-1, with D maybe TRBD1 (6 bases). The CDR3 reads CASSYGGGHTEAFF. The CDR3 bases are TGTGCCAGCAGTTATGGCGGGGGCCACACTGAAGCTTTCTTT.